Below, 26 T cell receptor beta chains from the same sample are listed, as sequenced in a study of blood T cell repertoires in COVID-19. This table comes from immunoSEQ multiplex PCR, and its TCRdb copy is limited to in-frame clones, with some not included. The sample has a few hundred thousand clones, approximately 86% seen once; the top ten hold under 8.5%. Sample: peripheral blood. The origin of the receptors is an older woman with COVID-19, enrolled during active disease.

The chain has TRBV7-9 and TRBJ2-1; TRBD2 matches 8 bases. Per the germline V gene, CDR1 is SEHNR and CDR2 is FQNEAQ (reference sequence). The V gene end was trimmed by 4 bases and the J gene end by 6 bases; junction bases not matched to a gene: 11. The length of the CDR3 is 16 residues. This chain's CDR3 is CASSSPRGTSLNEQFF. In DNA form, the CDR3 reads TGTGCCAGCAGCTCCCCCCGGGGGACTAGTCTCAATGAGCAGTTCTTC.

The CDR3 bases are TGTGCCAGCAGTCTTCGGGGGTCCTCTAGCACAGATACGCAGTATTTT. This sequence encodes CASSLRGSSSTDTQYF. This chain joins TRBV6-4 and TRBJ2-3; D possibly corresponds to TRBD2 (6 bases). The CDR3 extends over 16 amino acids. The germline gives CDR1 MRHNA, CDR2 SNTAGT. Trimming left V 5 bases short and J 0 bases short, with 15 bases between.

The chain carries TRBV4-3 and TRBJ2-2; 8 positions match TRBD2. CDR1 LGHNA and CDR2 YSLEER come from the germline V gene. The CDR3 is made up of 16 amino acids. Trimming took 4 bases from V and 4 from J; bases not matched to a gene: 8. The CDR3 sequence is CASSLRGGMGTGELFF. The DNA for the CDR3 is TGCGCCAGCAGCCTACGGGGGGGAATGGGCACCGGGGAGCTGTTTTTT.

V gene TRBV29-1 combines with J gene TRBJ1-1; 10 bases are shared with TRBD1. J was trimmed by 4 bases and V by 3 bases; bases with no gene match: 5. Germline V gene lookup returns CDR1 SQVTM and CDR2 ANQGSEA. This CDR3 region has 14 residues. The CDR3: CSVDRQGAVTEAFF. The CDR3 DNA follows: TGCAGCGTTGACCGACAGGGGGCGGTCACTGAAGCTTTCTTT.

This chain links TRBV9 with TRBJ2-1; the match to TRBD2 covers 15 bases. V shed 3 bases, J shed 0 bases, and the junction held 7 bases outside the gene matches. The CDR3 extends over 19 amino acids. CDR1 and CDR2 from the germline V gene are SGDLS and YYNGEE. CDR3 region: CASSEGLAGGLSSYNEQFF. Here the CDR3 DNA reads TGTGCCAGCAGCGAGGGACTAGCGGGGGGATTAAGCTCCTACAATGAGCAGTTCTTC. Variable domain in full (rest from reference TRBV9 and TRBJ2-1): DSGVTQTPKHLITATGQRVTLRCSPRSGDLSVYWYQQSLDQGLQFLIQYYNGEERAKGNILERFSAQQFPDLHSELNLSSLELGDSALYFCASSEGLAGGLSSYNEQFFGPGTRLTVL.

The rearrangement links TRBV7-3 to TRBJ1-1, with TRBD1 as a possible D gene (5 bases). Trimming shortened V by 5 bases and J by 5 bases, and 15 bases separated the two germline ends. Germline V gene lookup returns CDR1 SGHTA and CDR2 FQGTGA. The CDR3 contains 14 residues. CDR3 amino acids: CASSPGTWETEAFF. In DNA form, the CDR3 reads TGTGCCAGCAGCCCCGGGACTTGGGAGACTGAAGCTTTCTTT.

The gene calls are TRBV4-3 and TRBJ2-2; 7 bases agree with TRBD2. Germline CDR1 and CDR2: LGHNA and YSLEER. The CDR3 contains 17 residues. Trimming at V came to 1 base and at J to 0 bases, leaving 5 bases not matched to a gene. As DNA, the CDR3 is TGCGCCAGCAGCCAAGGGGTAGCGGGTGCGAACACCGGGGAGCTGTTTTTT. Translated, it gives CASSQGVAGANTGELFF.

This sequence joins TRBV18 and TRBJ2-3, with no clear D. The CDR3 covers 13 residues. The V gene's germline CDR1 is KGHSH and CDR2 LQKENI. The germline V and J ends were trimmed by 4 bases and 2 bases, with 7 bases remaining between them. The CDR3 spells CASSLGPTDTQYF. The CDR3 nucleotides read TGTGCCAGCTCACTTGGCCCCACAGATACGCAGTATTTT.

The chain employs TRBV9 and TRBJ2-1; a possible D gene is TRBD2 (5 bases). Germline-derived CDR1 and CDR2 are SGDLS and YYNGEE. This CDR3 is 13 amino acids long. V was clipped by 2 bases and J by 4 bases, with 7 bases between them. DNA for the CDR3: TGTGCCAGCAGCGTCGGGGTATACAATGAGCAGTTCTTC. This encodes CASSVGVYNEQFF.

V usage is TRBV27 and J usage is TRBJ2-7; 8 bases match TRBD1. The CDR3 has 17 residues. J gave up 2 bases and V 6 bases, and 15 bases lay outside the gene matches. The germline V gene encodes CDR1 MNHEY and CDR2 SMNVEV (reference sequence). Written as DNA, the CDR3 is TGTGCCAGCAGCCTGGGACAGGCTGGGATAGGGACCTACGAGCAGTACTTC. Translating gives CASSLGQAGIGTYEQYF.

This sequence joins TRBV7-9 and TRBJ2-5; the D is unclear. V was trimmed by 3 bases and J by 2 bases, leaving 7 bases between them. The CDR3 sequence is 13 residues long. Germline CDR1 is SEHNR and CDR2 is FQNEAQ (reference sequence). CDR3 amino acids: CASSFPPQETQYF. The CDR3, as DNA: TGTGCCAGCAGCTTCCCCCCGCAAGAGACCCAGTACTTC.

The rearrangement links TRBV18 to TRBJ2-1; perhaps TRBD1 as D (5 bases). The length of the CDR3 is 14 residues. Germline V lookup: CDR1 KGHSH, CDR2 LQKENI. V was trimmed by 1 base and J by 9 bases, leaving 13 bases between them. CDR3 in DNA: TGTGCCAGCTCACCACGTAAGGGGCAAAGTGAGCAGTTCTTC. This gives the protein CASSPRKGQSEQFF.

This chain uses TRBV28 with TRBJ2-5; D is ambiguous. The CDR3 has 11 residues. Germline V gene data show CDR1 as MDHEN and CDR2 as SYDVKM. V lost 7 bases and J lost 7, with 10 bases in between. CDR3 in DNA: TGTGCCAGCACCTCCGTCGGGACCCAGTACTTC. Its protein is CASTSVGTQYF.

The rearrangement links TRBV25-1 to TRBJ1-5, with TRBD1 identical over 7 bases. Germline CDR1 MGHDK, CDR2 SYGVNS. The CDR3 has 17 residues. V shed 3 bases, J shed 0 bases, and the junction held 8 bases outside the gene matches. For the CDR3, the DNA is TGTGCCAGCAGTGAGCTGACAGGGCTTTATAGCAATCAGCCCCAGCATTTT. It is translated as CASSELTGLYSNQPQHF.

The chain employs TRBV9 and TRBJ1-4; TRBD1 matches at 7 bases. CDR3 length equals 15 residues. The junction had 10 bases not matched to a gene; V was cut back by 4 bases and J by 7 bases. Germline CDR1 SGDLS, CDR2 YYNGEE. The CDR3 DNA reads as TGTGCCAGCAGCCCTTACAGGGGCTCTAGTGAAAAACTGTTTTTT. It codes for CASSPYRGSSEKLFF.

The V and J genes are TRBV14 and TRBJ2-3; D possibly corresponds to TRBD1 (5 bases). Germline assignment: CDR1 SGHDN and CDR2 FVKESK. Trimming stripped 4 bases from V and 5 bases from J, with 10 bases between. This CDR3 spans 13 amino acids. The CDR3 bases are TGTGCCAGCAGCCCCCGGCAGGGAGATACGCAGTATTTT. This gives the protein CASSPRQGDTQYF. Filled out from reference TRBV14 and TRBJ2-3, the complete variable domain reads EAGVTQFPSHSVIEKGQTVTLRCDPISGHDNLYWYRRVMGKEIKFLLHFVKESKQDESGMPNNRFLAERTGGTYSTLKVQPAELEDSGVYFCASSPRQGDTQYFGPGTRLTVL.

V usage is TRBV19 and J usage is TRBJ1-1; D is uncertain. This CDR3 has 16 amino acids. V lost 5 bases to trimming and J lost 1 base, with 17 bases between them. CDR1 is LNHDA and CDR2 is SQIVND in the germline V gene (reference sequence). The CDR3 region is CASSRPPYTTNTEAFF. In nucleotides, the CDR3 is TGTGCCAGTAGTCGACCCCCCTATACTACGAACACTGAAGCTTTCTTT. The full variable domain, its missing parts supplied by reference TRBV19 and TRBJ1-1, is DGGITQSPKYLFRKEGQNVTLSCEQNLNHDAMYWYRQDPGQGLRLIYYSQIVNDFQKGDIAEGYSVSREKKESFPLTVTSAQKNPTAFYLCASSRPPYTTNTEAFFGQGTRLTVV.

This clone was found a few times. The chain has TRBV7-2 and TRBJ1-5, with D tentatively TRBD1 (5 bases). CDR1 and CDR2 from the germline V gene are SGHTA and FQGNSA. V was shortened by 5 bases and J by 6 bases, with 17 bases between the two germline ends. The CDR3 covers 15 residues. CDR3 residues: CASSAGSGWGQPQHF. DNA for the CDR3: TGTGCCAGCAGCGCTGGCTCAGGGTGGGGTCAGCCCCAGCATTTT. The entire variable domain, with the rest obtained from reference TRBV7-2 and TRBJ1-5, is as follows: GAGVSQSPSNKVTEKGKDVELRCDPISGHTALYWYRQSLGQGLEFLIYFQGNSAPDKSGLPSDRFSAERTGGSVSTLTIQRTQQEDSAVYLCASSAGSGWGQPQHFGDGTRLSIL.

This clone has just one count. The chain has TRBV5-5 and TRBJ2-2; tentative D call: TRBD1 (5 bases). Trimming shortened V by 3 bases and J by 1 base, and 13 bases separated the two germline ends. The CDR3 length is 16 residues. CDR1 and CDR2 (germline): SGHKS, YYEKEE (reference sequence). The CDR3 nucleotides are TGTGCCAGCAGCTCCTGGGCGACAGAGAACACCGGGGAGCTGTTTTTT. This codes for CASSSWATENTGELFF.

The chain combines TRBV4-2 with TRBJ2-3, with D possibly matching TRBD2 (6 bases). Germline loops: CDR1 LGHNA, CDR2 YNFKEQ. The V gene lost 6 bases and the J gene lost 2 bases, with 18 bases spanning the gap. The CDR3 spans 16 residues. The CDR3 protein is CASSFSGTPHTDTQYF. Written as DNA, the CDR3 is TGTGCCAGCAGTTTTTCCGGGACTCCTCACACAGATACGCAGTATTTT.

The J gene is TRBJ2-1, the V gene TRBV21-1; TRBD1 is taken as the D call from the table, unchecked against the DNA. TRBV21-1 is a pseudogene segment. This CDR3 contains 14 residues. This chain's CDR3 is CASPGPVAYNEQFF. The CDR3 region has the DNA TGTGCCAGCCCAGGGCCAGTTGCCTACAATGAGCAGTTCTTC.

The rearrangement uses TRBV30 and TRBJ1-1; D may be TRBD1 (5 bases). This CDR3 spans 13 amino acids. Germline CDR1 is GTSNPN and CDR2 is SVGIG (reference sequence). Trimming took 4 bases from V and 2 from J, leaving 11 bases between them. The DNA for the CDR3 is TGTGCCTGGATTTTCGGGGGAAACACTGAAGCTTTCTTT. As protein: CAWIFGGNTEAFF.

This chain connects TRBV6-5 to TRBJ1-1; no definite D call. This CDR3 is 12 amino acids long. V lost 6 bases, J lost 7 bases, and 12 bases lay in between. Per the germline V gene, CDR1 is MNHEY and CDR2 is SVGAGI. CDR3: CASRPFSGEAFF. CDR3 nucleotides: TGTGCCAGCAGGCCCTTTTCAGGTGAAGCTTTCTTT.

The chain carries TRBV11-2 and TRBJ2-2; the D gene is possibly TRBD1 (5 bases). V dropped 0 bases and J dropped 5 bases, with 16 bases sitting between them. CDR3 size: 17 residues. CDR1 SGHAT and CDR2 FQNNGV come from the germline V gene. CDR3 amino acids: CASSLDPSKGLTGELFF. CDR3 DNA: TGTGCCAGCAGCTTAGATCCATCGAAGGGGTTAACCGGGGAGCTGTTTTTT. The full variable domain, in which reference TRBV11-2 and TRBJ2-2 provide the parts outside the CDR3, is EAGVAQSPRYKIIEKRQSVAFWCNPISGHATLYWYQQILGQGPKLLIQFQNNGVVDDSQLPKDRFSAERLKGVDSTLKIQPAKLEDSAVYLCASSLDPSKGLTGELFFGEGSRLTVL.

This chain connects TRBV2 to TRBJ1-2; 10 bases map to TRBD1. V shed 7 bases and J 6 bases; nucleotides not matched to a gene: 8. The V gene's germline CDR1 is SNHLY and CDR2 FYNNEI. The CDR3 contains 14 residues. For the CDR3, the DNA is TGTGCCAGCAAAAGACAGGGGGCATTGAATGGCTACACCTTC. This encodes CASKRQGALNGYTF. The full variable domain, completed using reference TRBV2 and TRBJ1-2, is EPEVTQTPSHQVTQMGQEVILRCVPISNHLYFYWYRQILGQKVEFLVSFYNNEISEKSEIFDDQFSVERPDGSNFTLKIRSTKLEDSAMYFCASKRQGALNGYTFGSGTRLTVV.

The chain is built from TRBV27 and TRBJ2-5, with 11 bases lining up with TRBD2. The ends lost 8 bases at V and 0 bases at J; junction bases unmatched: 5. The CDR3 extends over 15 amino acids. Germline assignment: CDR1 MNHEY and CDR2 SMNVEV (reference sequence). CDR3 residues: CASHRLAGNQETQYF. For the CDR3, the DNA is TGTGCCAGCCACCGACTAGCGGGGAACCAAGAGACCCAGTACTTC.